These T cell receptor beta chains were read from a single sample in a study of blood T cell repertoires in COVID-19. Sequenced by immunoSEQ multiplex PCR; TCRdb stores in-frame clones only, minus some. The sample has 200,000 to 300,000 clones; around 84% are singletons. Sample: peripheral blood. Every receptor here comes from a man aged 55 to 69 with acute or convalescent COVID-19. CDR3s include the opening cysteine and the closing phenylalanine or tryptophan. Each record gives: V gene, J gene, CDR3 protein.

>TRBV14|TRBJ2-5
CASSRLLAGEETQYF
>TRBV19|TRBJ1-4
CASSISENEKLFF
>TRBV11-2|TRBJ2-3
CASSLNVQTDTQYF
>TRBV5-1|TRBJ2-4
CASSFGLAGAGNIQYF
>TRBV14|TRBJ1-1
CASSLIDGLGTEAFF
>TRBV11-2|TRBJ2-7
CASTDLRGEQYF
>TRBV7-9|TRBJ1-5
CASSLGGGRGGNQPQHF
>TRBV23-1|TRBJ2-7
CASSANRGPKSSNYEQYF
>TRBV7-6|TRBJ2-7
CASSLSGNSYEQYF
>TRBV7-3|TRBJ2-5
CASSLGQGTIQETQYF
>TRBV6-5|TRBJ2-7
CASSPGTGKWEQYF
>TRBV24-1|TRBJ2-1
CATTSGGNNEQFF
>TRBV10-1|TRBJ2-2
CASSETQRGNTGELFF
>TRBV21-1|TRBJ2-6
CASSKAAGTSGANVLTF
>TRBV9|TRBJ1-5
CASSVDPGTTQPQHF
>TRBV4-1|TRBJ2-2
CASSQAGVNTGELFF
>TRBV6-5|TRBJ1-5
CASSYGSRDQPQHF
>TRBV28|TRBJ1-2
CASTARTGDGYTF
>TRBV5-1|TRBJ2-3
CASSTGTGTRTDTQYF
>TRBV5-4|TRBJ1-1
CASSLVTVNTEAFF
>TRBV6-4|TRBJ1-2
CASSRTGNSYGYTF
>TRBV18|TRBJ2-1
CASSPRQYNEQFF
>TRBV28|TRBJ2-7
CASSLVSLGGLAGTGSEQYF
>TRBV11-1|TRBJ2-7
CASSFRSEQYF
>TRBV5-1|TRBJ1-2
CASRSTGVDGYTF
>TRBV2|TRBJ2-4
CASSVGGSLAKNIQYF
>TRBV28|TRBJ2-6
CASTTRGVSGANVLTF
>TRBV19|TRBJ1-2
CASSPGQRWYGYTF
>TRBV7-9|TRBJ2-7
CASSLTTGYHEQYF
>TRBV27|TRBJ2-3
CASSVRDRVTDTQYF
>TRBV10-2|TRBJ2-5
CASSATWLAAQYF
>TRBV28|TRBJ1-6
CASSSTEPDSHF
>TRBV6-2/TRBV6-3|TRBJ2-7
CASSRGQPGFYEQYF
>TRBV5-1|TRBJ2-3
CASSSSTDTQYF
>TRBV28|TRBJ2-2
CASRAGRELFF
>TRBV5-1|TRBJ1-4
CASSLGQVNEKLFF
>TRBV7-9|TRBJ1-1
CASSPVLAGNTEAFF
>TRBV5-1|TRBJ2-2
CASSRTSGENTGELFF
>TRBV7-2|TRBJ1-6
CASSLVGTGGSPLHF
>TRBV6-5|TRBJ1-2
CASSYRGGNYGYTF
>TRBV6-6|TRBJ2-7
CASNPGQLYEQYF
>TRBV27|TRBJ2-2
CASSSPGLAGNTGELFF
>TRBV20-1|TRBJ1-1
CSVLDTEAFF
>TRBV7-8|TRBJ1-2
CASSATGGAGYTF
>TRBV2|TRBJ2-3
CASSVGSGGKFADTQYF
>TRBV25-1|TRBJ2-1
CASSEGLVVLFF
>TRBV6-5|TRBJ2-1
CASRRTGSSYNEQFF
>TRBV18|TRBJ1-2
CASSPQSQPGQVPTNYGYTF
>TRBV18|TRBJ2-1
CASSPRLGAGEGYNEQFF
>TRBV27|TRBJ2-1
CASSPSSGELINEQFF
>TRBV6-2/TRBV6-3|TRBJ1-2
CASSYLLTGRGYTF
>TRBV19|TRBJ1-1
CASSKWTSSEAFF
>TRBV28|TRBJ2-2
CASIPSGGTGELFF
>TRBV20-1|TRBJ1-2
CSASSRRQGAGGYTF